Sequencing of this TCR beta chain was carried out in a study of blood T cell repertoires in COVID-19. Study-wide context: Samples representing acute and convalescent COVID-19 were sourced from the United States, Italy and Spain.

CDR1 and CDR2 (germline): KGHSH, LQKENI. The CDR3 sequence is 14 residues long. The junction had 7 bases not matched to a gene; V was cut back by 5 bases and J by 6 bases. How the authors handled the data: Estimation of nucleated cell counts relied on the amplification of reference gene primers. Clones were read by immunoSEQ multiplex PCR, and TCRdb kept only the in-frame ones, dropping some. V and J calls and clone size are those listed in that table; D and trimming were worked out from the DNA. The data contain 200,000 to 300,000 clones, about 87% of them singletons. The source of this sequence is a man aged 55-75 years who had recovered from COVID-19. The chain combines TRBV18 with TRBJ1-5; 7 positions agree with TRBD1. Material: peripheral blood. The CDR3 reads CASSFTGVFQPQHF. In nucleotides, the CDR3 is TGTGCCAGCTCATTCACAGGGGTCTTTCAGCCCCAGCATTTT. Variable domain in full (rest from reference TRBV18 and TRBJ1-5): NAGVMQNPRHLVRRRGQEARLRCSPMKGHSHVYWYRQLPEEGLKFMVYLQKENIIDESGMPKERFSAEFPKEGPSILRIQQVVRGDSAAYFCASSFTGVFQPQHFGDGTRLSIL.